One and the same sample provided the 8 T cell receptor beta chains below, sequenced in a study of Graves' ophthalmopathy and Graves' hyperthyroidism. Amplification targeted the TCR beta CDR3 regions, with RNA transcripts as the source material. Amplification began with first-round RT-PCR using HTBI primers, then second-round multiplex PCR was performed. TCRdb reanalysed the multiplex PCR reads using MiXCR and keeps one entry per CDR3 protein. Counted here are under 200,000 distinct CDR3 sequences, 30% to 45% occurring once; the ten biggest clones make up around 5.8%. Sequencing used peripheral blood. These receptor sequences come from a woman aged 40 to 49 with Graves' ophthalmopathy.

This clonotype occurred many times. V usage is TRBV4-1 and J usage is TRBJ2-7; D perhaps matches TRBD2 (6 bases). V dropped 4 bases and J dropped 3 bases, with 16 bases sitting between them. CDR1 is MGHRA and CDR2 is YSYEKL in the germline V gene. The CDR3 is 15 amino acids. CDR3 amino acids: CASSPLYGTYYEQYF. The CDR3 DNA reads as TGCGCCAGCAGCCCACTTTACGGGACTTACTACGAGCAGTACTTC.

This clonotype was recorded at least ten times. V and J are TRBV27 and TRBJ1-5, with D unclear. V was trimmed by 5 bases and J by 1 base, leaving 9 bases between them. CDR1 and CDR2 from the germline V gene are MNHEY and SMNVEV (reference sequence). The CDR3 is 14 amino acids. CDR3 sequence: CASSLTGSNQPQHF. The DNA for the CDR3 is TGTGCCAGCAGTCTAACGGGGAGCAATCAGCCCCAGCATTTT.

This clonotype was counted many times. CDR3 sequence: CSVVQGLRYEQYF. In DNA form, the CDR3 reads TGCAGCGTAGTACAGGGTCTTAGATACGAGCAGTACTTC. The rearrangement links TRBV29-1 to TRBJ2-7; D may be TRBD1 (6 bases). CDR3 length: 13 residues. V was trimmed by 6 bases and J by 4 bases, leaving 16 bases between them. Germline V CDR1 and CDR2: SQVTM, ANQGSEA.

This clonotype was counted ten times or more. This chain uses TRBV12-3 or TRBV12-4 with TRBJ1-2; D gene uncertain. This CDR3 is built from 12 residues. Trimming removed 3 bases from V and 6 bases from J, with 8 bases in between. The CDR3 coding sequence is TGTGCCAGCAGTTTTAAGGGCGATGGCTACACCTTC. This translates into CASSFKGDGYTF.

This clonotype was detected many times. V and J are TRBV9 and TRBJ1-2; D is unresolved. Trimming shortened V by 2 bases and J by 0 bases, and 11 bases separated the two germline ends. The CDR3 has 15 amino acids. The germline V gene has CDR1 SGDLS and CDR2 YYNGEE. Here the CDR3 reads CASSVARGTNYGYTF. CDR3 nucleotide sequence: TGTGCCAGCAGCGTGGCCCGGGGAACTAACTATGGCTACACCTTC.

The chain has TRBV6-2 or TRBV6-3 and TRBJ2-5; TRBD2 agrees at 14 bases. The CDR3 has 16 residues. The V segment lost 5 bases and the J segment 2 bases; nucleotides outside the gene matches: 4. Per the germline V gene, CDR1 is MNHEY and CDR2 is SVGEGT. CDR3 amino acids: CASSRGTSGGQETQYF. The CDR3 DNA sequence: TGTGCCAGCAGTAGAGGGACTAGCGGGGGACAAGAGACCCAGTACTTC.

This chain links TRBV6-2 or TRBV6-3 with TRBJ2-7; 7 bases fit TRBD1. The CDR3 length is 13 residues. Germline CDR1 MNHEY, CDR2 SVGEGT. V gave up 11 bases and J gave up 3 bases; unmatched junction bases: 10. For the CDR3, the DNA is TGTGCCTCTCGGACAGGCTCCGTCTACGAGCAGTACTTC. Its translation: CASRTGSVYEQYF.

This clonotype has only a few counts. J is TRBJ2-7 and V is TRBV28; 7 bases line up with TRBD2. This CDR3 contains 14 residues. J lost 4 bases, V lost 7 bases, and 10 bases had no gene match. Germline V gene lookup returns CDR1 MDHEN and CDR2 SYDVKM. CDR3 loop: CASTDPGGGYEQYF. As DNA, the CDR3 is TGTGCCAGCACCGATCCGGGGGGTGGATACGAGCAGTACTTC.